The 11 T cell receptor beta chains presented below share a single source sample, sequenced in a study of shared clonotypes between healthy human individuals. TCRdb's table, derived via immunoSEQ multiplex PCR, lists solely in-frame clones and lacks some. The data contain 780,000 or so clones, over 55% of them singletons. Sequencing used memory CD4+ T cells sorted from blood. Subset given: CD45RA-negative fraction. Receptors were obtained from a woman aged 25-40 years in good health.

This rearrangement joins TRBV28 to TRBJ2-3; 12 bases agree with TRBD2. Germline CDR1 MDHEN, CDR2 SYDVKM. The CDR3 spans 15 residues. Trimming cost V 5 bases and J 10 bases; bases outside gene matches: 10. The CDR3 here is CASSDIGTSGSAQYF. Here the CDR3 DNA reads TGTGCCAGCAGTGACATCGGGACTAGCGGGTCTGCGCAGTATTTT.

CDR3 coding DNA: TGTGCCAGCAGTTTCAGGGGGGGTACTGAAGCTTTCTTT. The encoded protein is CASSFRGGTEAFF. The chain recombines TRBV27 with TRBJ1-1; 7 positions match TRBD1. The length of the CDR3 is 13 residues. Trimming cost V 3 bases and J 5 bases; bases outside gene matches: 3. Germline values: CDR1 MNHEY, CDR2 SMNVEV (reference sequence).

The chain carries TRBV28 and TRBJ1-3, with D maybe TRBD1 (6 bases). Germline CDR1 MDHEN, CDR2 SYDVKM. Trimming stripped 6 bases from V and 1 base from J, with 10 bases between. The CDR3 totals 14 residues. This CDR3 reads CASREGGSGNTIYF. DNA of the CDR3: TGTGCCAGCAGGGAAGGGGGATCTGGAAACACCATATATTTT.

The chain employs TRBV11-2 and TRBJ2-2; no clear D. Trimming removed 8 bases from V and 6 bases from J, with 13 bases in between. The germline CDR1 and CDR2 sequences are SGHAT and FQNNGV. The CDR3 loop spans 13 amino acids. CDR3: CASGWVVAGELFF. As DNA, the CDR3 is TGTGCCAGCGGTTGGGTGGTGGCCGGGGAGCTGTTTTTT.

The chain uses TRBV28 and TRBJ1-1, with D possibly matching TRBD1 (6 bases). The CDR3 length is 15 residues. CDR1 MDHEN and CDR2 SYDVKM come from the germline V gene. Trimming took off 5 bases at V and 0 bases at J, with 13 bases between the two ends. CDR3 sequence reads: CASSRGPGVNTEAFF. The DNA for the CDR3 is TGTGCCAGCAGTCGGGGGCCGGGAGTGAACACTGAAGCTTTCTTT.

The J gene is TRBJ2-3, the V gene TRBV19, with 13 positions matching TRBD2. CDR1 and CDR2 from the germline V gene are LNHDA and SQIVND (reference sequence). The CDR3 loop spans 16 amino acids. Losses at the gene ends were 5 bases for V and 4 bases for J; bases not matched to a gene: 6. The chain's CDR3 is CASSRGLAGASDTQYF. The CDR3 DNA is TGTGCCAGTAGTCGTGGACTAGCGGGAGCGTCAGATACGCAGTATTTT. The variable domain in full, completed from reference TRBV19 and TRBJ2-3, reads DGGITQSPKYLFRKEGQNVTLSCEQNLNHDAMYWYRQDPGQGLRLIYYSQIVNDFQKGDIAEGYSVSREKKESFPLTVTSAQKNPTAFYLCASSRGLAGASDTQYFGPGTRLTVL.

The V and J genes are TRBV11-2 and TRBJ1-2; a possible D gene is TRBD1 (5 bases). The CDR3 length is 13 residues. V was clipped by 6 bases and J by 5 bases, with 13 bases between them. Germline lookup yields CDR1 SGHAT and CDR2 FQNNGV. CDR3 DNA sequence: TGTGCCAGCAGTCAATCCAGGGTGTATGGCTACACCTTC. This translates into CASSQSRVYGYTF.

This chain joins TRBV28 and TRBJ2-2; possibly TRBD1 for D (6 bases). Trimming shortened V by 8 bases and J by 5 bases, and 12 bases separated the two germline ends. The CDR3 sequence is 13 residues long. Germline V gene data show CDR1 as MDHEN and CDR2 as SYDVKM. The CDR3 nucleotides are TGTGCCAGCGAAAGGGACACTACCGGGGAGCTGTTTTTT. Its protein is CASERDTTGELFF. The entire variable domain, with the rest obtained from reference TRBV28 and TRBJ2-2, is as follows: DVKVTQSSRYLVKRTGEKVFLECVQDMDHENMFWYRQDPGLGLRLIYFSYDVKMKEKGDIPEGYSVSREKKERFSLILESASTNQTSMYLCASERDTTGELFFGEGSRLTVL.

The V gene is TRBV25-1, the J gene TRBJ2-5, with 10 nucleotides matching TRBD2. The CDR3 contains 14 residues. Germline V lookup: CDR1 MGHDK, CDR2 SYGVNS. Unmatched junction bases numbered 3, after V lost 4 bases and J lost 4 bases. The CDR3 DNA sequence: TGTGCCAGCAGTGCTAGCGGGGGAGGAGAGACCCAGTACTTC. It translates to CASSASGGGETQYF.

The genes are TRBV7-8 and TRBJ2-5; 12 bases fit TRBD2. The CDR3 totals 15 residues. Germline CDR1 and CDR2: SGHVS and FQNEAQ. With V trimmed by 5 bases and J by 7 bases, 8 bases remained unmatched. The CDR3 here is CASSALAGGPGTQYF. CDR3 in DNA: TGTGCCAGCAGCGCCCTAGCGGGAGGGCCTGGGACCCAGTACTTC. The complete variable domain, with remaining parts taken from reference TRBV7-8 and TRBJ2-5, reads GAGVSQSPRYKVAKRGQDVALRCDPISGHVSLFWYQQALGQGPEFLTYFQNEAQLDKSGLPSDRFFAERPEGSVSTLKIQRTQQEDSAVYLCASSALAGGPGTQYFGPGTRLLVL.

The sample holds a few counts of this clone. This chain connects TRBV2 to TRBJ2-5, with D possibly being TRBD1 (5 bases). The CDR3 length is 14 residues. The germline gives CDR1 SNHLY, CDR2 FYNNEI. V lost 3 bases and J 4 bases, leaving 12 bases between the germline ends. CDR3 sequence: CASSEEQGPETQYF. CDR3 in DNA: TGTGCCAGCAGTGAGGAGCAGGGCCCAGAGACCCAGTACTTC.